This is a list of T cell receptor beta chains from one sample in a study of T cell responses to AZD1222 COVID-19 vaccine. Method: immunoSEQ multiplex PCR; TCRdb's copy keeps in-frame clones and lacks some. The sample records roughly 100,000 clones, around nine tenths being singletons. The material was peripheral blood, obtained on day 0 of AZD1222 vaccination. Every receptor here comes from an adult in good health. CDR3s include the opening cysteine and the closing phenylalanine or tryptophan. D genes are given only for firm matches. Size tells how often a clone was seen (once, few, many) or the class of an expanded clone, and some rows leave it out.

j_gene: TRBJ2-5; d_gene: NA; abundance: NA; v_gene: TRBV7-2; CDR3nt: TGTGCCAGCAGCTTAGGACCTGCCGAGACCCAGTACTTC; CDR3aa: CASSLGPAETQYF
j_gene: TRBJ1-1; d_gene: NA; abundance: once; v_gene: TRBV7-8; CDR3nt: TGTGCCAGCAGCTGGACAGAGGATGGAGCTTTCTTT; CDR3aa: CASSWTEDGAFF
j_gene: TRBJ2-3; d_gene: TRBD2; abundance: NA; v_gene: TRBV11-2; CDR3nt: TGTGCCAGCAGCTTCTCCCCCCGTAGCGGGGGCAGCACAGATACGCAGTATTTT; CDR3aa: CASSFSPRSGGSTDTQYF
j_gene: TRBJ2-2; d_gene: NA; abundance: NA; v_gene: TRBV7-9; CDR3nt: TGTGCCAGCAGCGCCGCCGGGGGCGTCGACACCGGGGAGCTGTTTTTT; CDR3aa: CASSAAGGVDTGELFF
j_gene: TRBJ1-6; d_gene: NA; abundance: NA; v_gene: TRBV2; CDR3nt: TGTGCCAGCAGGTCTTCCGGACCCCTCCACTTT; CDR3aa: CASRSSGPLHF
j_gene: TRBJ2-2; d_gene: TRBD1; abundance: NA; v_gene: TRBV5-5; CDR3nt: TGTGCCAGCAGCTTGGGGTTCTACAGGGGAGCCGGGGAGCTGTTTTTT; CDR3aa: CASSLGFYRGAGELFF
j_gene: TRBJ1-1; d_gene: TRBD1; abundance: NA; v_gene: TRBV19; CDR3nt: TGTGCCAGTAGTACCCACGGGACAGGGGTCACTGAAGCTTTCTTT; CDR3aa: CASSTHGTGVTEAFF
j_gene: TRBJ1-5; d_gene: TRBD1; abundance: NA; v_gene: TRBV15; CDR3nt: TGTGCCACCAGCAGAAGACAGGGGGCGGGGAGCAATCAGCCCCAGCATTTT; CDR3aa: CATSRRQGAGSNQPQHF
j_gene: TRBJ1-2; d_gene: NA; abundance: NA; v_gene: TRBV30; CDR3nt: TGTGCCTGGAGGGCTCTGGGGTACACCTTC; CDR3aa: CAWRALGYTF
j_gene: TRBJ2-3; d_gene: TRBD2; abundance: NA; v_gene: TRBV11-2; CDR3nt: TGTGCCAGCAGCTTACTAGCGGGAATAATTTTCGATACGCAGTATTTT; CDR3aa: CASSLLAGIIFDTQYF
j_gene: TRBJ2-2; d_gene: NA; abundance: NA; v_gene: TRBV7-2; CDR3nt: TGTGCCAGCAGCTTAGTATACAGCAACACCGGGGAGCTGTTTTTT; CDR3aa: CASSLVYSNTGELFF